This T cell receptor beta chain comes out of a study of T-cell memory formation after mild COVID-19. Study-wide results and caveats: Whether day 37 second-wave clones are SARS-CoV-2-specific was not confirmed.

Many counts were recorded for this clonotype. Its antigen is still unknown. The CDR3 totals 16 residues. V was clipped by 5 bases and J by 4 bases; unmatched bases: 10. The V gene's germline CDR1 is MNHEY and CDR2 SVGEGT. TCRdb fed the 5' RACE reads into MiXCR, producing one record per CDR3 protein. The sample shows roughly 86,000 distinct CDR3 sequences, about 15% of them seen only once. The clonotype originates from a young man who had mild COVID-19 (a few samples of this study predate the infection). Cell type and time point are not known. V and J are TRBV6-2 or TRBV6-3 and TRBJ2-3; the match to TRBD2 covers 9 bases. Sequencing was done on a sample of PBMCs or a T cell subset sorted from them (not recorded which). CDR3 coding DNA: TGTGCCAGCAGTCGACCCCCGGGCGGGGGGGCAGATACGCAGTATTTT. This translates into CASSRPPGGGADTQYF.